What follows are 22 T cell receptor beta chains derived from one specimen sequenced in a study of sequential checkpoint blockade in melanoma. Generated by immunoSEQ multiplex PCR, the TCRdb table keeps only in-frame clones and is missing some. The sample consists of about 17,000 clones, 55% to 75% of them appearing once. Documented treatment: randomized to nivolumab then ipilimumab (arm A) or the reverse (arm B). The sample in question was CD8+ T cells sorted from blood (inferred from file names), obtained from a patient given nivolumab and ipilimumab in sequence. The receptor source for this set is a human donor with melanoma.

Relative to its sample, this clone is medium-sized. CDR3 sequence reads: CASSSSSGEGNEQFF. Here the CDR3 DNA reads TGTGCCAGCAGTTCATCTAGCGGGGAAGGCAATGAGCAGTTCTTC. The rearrangement joins TRBV6-4 to TRBJ2-1; TRBD2 matches 9 bases. The V and J ends lost 5 bases and 6 bases, in that order; junction bases with no gene match: 8. The CDR3 contains 15 residues. Germline CDR1 is MRHNA and CDR2 is SNTAGT.

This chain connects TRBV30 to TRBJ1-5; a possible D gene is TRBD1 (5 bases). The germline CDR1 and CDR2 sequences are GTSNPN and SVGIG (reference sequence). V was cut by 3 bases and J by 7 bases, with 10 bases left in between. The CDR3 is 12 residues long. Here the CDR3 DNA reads TGTGCCTGGAGCCAACGGGGGCAGCCCCAGCATTTT. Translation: CAWSQRGQPQHF.

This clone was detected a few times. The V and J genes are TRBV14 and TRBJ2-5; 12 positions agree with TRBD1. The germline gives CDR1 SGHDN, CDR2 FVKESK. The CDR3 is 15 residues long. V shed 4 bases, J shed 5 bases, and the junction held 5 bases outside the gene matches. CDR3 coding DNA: TGTGCCAGCAGCCCCCGGGACAGGGGGCGGGAGACCCAGTACTTC. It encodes CASSPRDRGRETQYF.

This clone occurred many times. In nucleotides, the CDR3 is TGCGCCAGCAGCCAAGATAGGGGGTTGAACACTGAAGCTTTCTTT. This translates into CASSQDRGLNTEAFF. The chain links TRBV4-1 to TRBJ1-1, with D perhaps matching TRBD1 (6 bases). This CDR3 contains 15 residues. Germline CDR1 is MGHRA and CDR2 is YSYEKL. Trimming took 0 bases from V and 0 from J, leaving 8 bases between them.

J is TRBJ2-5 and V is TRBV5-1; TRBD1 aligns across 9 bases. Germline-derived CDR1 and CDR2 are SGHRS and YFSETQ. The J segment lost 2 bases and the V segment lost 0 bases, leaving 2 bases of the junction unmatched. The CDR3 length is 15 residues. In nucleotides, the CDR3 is TGCGCCAGCAGCTTGGACAGGGGGCGGCAAGAGACCCAGTACTTC. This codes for CASSLDRGRQETQYF.

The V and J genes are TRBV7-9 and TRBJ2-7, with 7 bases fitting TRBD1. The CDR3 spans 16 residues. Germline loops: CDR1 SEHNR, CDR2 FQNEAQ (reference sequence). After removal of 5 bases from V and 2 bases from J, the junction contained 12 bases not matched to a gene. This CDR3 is CASSRRTGAITYEQYF. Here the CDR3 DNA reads TGTGCCAGCAGCCGAAGAACAGGGGCCATCACCTACGAGCAGTACTTC. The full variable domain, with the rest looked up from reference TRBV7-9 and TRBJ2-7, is DTGVSQNPRHKITKRGQNVTFRCDPISEHNRLYWYRQTLGQGPEFLTYFQNEAQLEKSRLLSDRFSAERPKGSFSTLEIQRTEQGDSAMYLCASSRRTGAITYEQYFGPGTRLTVT.

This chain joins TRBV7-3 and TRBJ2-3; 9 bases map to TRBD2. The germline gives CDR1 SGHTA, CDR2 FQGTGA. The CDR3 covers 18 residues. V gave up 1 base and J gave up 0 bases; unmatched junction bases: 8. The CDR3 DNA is TGTGCCAGCAGCTTAATTGCGGGGGGGTATACTAGCACAGATACGCAGTATTTT. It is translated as CASSLIAGGYTSTDTQYF.

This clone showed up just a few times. Written as DNA, the CDR3 is TGTGCCAGCAGCCATCGCAGGGGGATCATGAACACTGAAGCTTTCTTT. Protein: CASSHRRGIMNTEAFF. The rearrangement joins TRBV7-9 to TRBJ1-1; TRBD1 matches at 7 bases. Unmatched junction bases numbered 9, after V lost 5 bases and J lost 0 bases. From germline, CDR1 is SEHNR and CDR2 FQNEAQ (reference sequence). The CDR3 is 16 amino acids.

The DNA of the CDR3 is TGTGCCAGCAGTTTGCAGGCTATGTCCAGAAACACCATATATTTT. As protein: CASSLQAMSRNTIYF. The V gene is TRBV6-4, the J gene TRBJ1-3; no clear D. CDR1 MRHNA and CDR2 SNTAGT come from the germline V gene. The V gene lost 5 bases and the J gene lost 5 bases, with 16 bases spanning the gap. The CDR3 is 15 residues long.

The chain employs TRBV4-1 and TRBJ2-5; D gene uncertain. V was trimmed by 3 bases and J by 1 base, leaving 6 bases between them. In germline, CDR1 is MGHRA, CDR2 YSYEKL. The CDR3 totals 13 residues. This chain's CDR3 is CASSQPSQETQYF. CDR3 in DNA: TGCGCCAGCAGCCAGCCCAGCCAAGAGACCCAGTACTTC.

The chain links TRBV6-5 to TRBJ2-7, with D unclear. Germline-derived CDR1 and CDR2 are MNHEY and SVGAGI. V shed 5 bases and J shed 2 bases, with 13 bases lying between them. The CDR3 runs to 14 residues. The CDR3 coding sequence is TGTGCCAGCAGTGAAGAGGTCATAGCCTACGAGCAGTACTTC. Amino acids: CASSEEVIAYEQYF.

CDR3 protein: CASSVTGTGDQETQYF. In DNA form, the CDR3 reads TGTGCCAGCAGCGTCACCGGGACAGGGGACCAAGAGACCCAGTACTTC. The rearrangement uses TRBV9 and TRBJ2-5, with 10 bases lining up with TRBD1. Trimming at V came to 2 bases and at J to 0 bases, leaving 4 bases not matched to a gene. Germline CDR1 SGDLS, CDR2 YYNGEE. The CDR3 is 16 residues long.

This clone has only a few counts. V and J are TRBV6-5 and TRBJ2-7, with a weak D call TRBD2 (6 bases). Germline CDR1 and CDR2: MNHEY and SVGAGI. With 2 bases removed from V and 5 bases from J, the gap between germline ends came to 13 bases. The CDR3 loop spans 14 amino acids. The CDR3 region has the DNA TGTGCCAGCAGTTACGAACTAGCTGGCAACGAGCAGTACTTC. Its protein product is CASSYELAGNEQYF.

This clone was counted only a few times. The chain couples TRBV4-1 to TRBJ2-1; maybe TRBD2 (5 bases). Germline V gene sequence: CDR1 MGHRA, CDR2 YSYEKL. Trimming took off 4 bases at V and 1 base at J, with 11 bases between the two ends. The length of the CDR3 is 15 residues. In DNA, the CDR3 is TGCGCCAGCAGCCCTGAGGGTCGTTCCTACAATGAGCAGTTCTTC. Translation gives CASSPEGRSYNEQFF.

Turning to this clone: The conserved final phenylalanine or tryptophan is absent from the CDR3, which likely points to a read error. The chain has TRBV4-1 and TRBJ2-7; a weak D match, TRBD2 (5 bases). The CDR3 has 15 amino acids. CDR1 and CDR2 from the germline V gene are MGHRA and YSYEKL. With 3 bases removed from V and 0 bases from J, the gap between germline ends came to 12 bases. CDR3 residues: CASSQSPGSSYEQYL. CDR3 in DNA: TGCGCCAGCAGCCAGTCTCCGGGAAGCTCCTACGAGCAGTACCTC.

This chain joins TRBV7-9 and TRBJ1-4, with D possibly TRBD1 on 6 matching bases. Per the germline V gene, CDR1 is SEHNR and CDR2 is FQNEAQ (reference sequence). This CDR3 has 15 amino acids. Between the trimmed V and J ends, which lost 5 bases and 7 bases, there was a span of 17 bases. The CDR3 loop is CASSPTGMIREKLFF. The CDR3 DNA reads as TGTGCCAGCAGCCCCACAGGGATGATTCGTGAAAAACTGTTTTTT.

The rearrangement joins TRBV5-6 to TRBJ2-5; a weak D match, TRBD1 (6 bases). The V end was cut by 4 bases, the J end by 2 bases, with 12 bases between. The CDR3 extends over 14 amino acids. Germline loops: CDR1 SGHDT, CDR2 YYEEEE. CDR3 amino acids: CASSTGTLQETQYF. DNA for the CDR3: TGTGCCAGCAGCACCGGGACACTACAAGAGACCCAGTACTTC.

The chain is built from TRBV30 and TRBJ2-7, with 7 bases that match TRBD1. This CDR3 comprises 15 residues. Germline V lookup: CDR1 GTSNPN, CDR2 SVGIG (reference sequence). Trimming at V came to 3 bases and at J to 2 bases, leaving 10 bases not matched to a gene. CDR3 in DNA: TGTGCCTGGAGCCAGGGACAGCGAACCACCTACGAGCAGTACTTC. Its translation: CAWSQGQRTTYEQYF. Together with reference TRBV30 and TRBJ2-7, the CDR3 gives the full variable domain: SQTIHQWPATLVQPVGSPLSLECTVEGTSNPNLYWYRQAAGRGLQLLFYSVGIGQISSEVPQNLSASRPQDRQFILSSKKLLLSDSGFYLCAWSQGQRTTYEQYFGPGTRLTVT.

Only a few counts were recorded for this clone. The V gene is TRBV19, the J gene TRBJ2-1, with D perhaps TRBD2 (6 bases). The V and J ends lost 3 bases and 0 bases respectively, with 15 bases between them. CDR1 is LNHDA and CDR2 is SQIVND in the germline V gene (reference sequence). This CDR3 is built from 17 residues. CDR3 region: CASSIPPFGSSYNEQFF. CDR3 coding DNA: TGTGCCAGTAGTATCCCTCCTTTCGGGAGCTCCTACAATGAGCAGTTCTTC. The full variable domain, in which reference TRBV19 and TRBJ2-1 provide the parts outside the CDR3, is DGGITQSPKYLFRKEGQNVTLSCEQNLNHDAMYWYRQDPGQGLRLIYYSQIVNDFQKGDIAEGYSVSREKKESFPLTVTSAQKNPTAFYLCASSIPPFGSSYNEQFFGPGTRLTVL.

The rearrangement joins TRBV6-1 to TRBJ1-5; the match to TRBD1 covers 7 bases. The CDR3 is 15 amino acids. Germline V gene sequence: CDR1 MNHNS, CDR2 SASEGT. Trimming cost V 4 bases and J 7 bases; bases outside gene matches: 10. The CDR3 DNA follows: TGTGCCAGCAGTGGAGGGACAGCTGCATGGCAGCCCCAGCATTTT. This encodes CASSGGTAAWQPQHF.

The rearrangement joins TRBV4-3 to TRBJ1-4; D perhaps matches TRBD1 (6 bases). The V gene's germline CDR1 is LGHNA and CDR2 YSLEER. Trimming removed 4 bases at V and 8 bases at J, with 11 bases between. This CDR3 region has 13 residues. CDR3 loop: CASSPGVGEKLFF. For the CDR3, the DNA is TGCGCCAGCAGCCCAGGGGTGGGGGAAAAACTGTTTTTT.

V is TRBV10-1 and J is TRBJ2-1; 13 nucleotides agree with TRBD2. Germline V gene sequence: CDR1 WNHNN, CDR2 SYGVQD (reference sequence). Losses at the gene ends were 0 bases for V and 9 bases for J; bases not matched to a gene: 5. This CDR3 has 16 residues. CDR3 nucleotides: TGCGCCAGCAGTGAGTCGGAACTAGCGGGAGGGTCTGAGCAGTTCTTC. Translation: CASSESELAGGSEQFF.